Listed here is a single T cell receptor (beta chain). The antigen is undetermined. This table comes from immunoSEQ multiplex PCR, and its TCRdb copy is limited to in-frame clones, with some not included. The sample has some 120,000 clones; 86% are singletons. These data belong to a study of T cell responses to AZD1222 COVID-19 vaccine. Overall study findings and caveats: In a largely white British group with more females than males, clonal diversity was possibly underestimated. The study found vaccine-associated CD4 TCRs spanning spike, dominant at 160-218 and 743-854.

Looked up from germline, CDR1 is LGHDT and CDR2 is YNNKEL (reference sequence). Trimming took off 0 bases at V and 6 bases at J, with 12 bases between the two ends. CDR3 length: 14 residues. The sequences come from peripheral blood, collected on day 0 of AZD1222 vaccination. This sequence was found in an adult in good health. The chain links TRBV3-1 (or the pseudogene TRBV3-2) to TRBJ2-7; D is unclear. CDR3 sequence: CASSQEETLSEQYF. CDR3 coding DNA: TGTGCCAGCAGCCAAGAGGAGACCCTTTCCGAGCAGTACTTC.